The entry below describes one T cell receptor beta chain. Its antigen is as yet unknown. This sample stems from a study of blood T cells in healthy people across ages. Whole-study context: Template switching picked up about one barcoded beta molecule for each two T cells.

Whole-study findings and limits: Because sorting was not performed, PBMCs prevented conclusive naive versus antigen-experienced comparison.

Deletions cut 5 bases from V and 2 bases from J, with 18 bases between. Germline V lookup: CDR1 GTSNPN, CDR2 SVGIG (reference sequence). The CDR3 has 15 residues. PCR was performed a second time for about 6 to 12 cycles using a sample-barcoded 5' primer and a J-beta primer mix. One entry per CDR3 protein results from TCRdb running MiXCR on the 5' RACE reads. The sample holds around 1,500,000 distinct CDR3 sequences; about 43% are singletons and the top ten take 7.9%. Each donor had around 11 milliliters of peripheral blood drawn. The source is a woman aged 18-29 years in good health. The sample comprised blood. The rearrangement uses TRBV30 and TRBJ2-5, with D possibly matching TRBD2 (7 bases). CDR3 amino acids: CAWGSGGPFQETQYF. DNA of the CDR3: TGTGCCTGGGGATCCGGGGGGCCCTTTCAAGAGACCCAGTACTTC.